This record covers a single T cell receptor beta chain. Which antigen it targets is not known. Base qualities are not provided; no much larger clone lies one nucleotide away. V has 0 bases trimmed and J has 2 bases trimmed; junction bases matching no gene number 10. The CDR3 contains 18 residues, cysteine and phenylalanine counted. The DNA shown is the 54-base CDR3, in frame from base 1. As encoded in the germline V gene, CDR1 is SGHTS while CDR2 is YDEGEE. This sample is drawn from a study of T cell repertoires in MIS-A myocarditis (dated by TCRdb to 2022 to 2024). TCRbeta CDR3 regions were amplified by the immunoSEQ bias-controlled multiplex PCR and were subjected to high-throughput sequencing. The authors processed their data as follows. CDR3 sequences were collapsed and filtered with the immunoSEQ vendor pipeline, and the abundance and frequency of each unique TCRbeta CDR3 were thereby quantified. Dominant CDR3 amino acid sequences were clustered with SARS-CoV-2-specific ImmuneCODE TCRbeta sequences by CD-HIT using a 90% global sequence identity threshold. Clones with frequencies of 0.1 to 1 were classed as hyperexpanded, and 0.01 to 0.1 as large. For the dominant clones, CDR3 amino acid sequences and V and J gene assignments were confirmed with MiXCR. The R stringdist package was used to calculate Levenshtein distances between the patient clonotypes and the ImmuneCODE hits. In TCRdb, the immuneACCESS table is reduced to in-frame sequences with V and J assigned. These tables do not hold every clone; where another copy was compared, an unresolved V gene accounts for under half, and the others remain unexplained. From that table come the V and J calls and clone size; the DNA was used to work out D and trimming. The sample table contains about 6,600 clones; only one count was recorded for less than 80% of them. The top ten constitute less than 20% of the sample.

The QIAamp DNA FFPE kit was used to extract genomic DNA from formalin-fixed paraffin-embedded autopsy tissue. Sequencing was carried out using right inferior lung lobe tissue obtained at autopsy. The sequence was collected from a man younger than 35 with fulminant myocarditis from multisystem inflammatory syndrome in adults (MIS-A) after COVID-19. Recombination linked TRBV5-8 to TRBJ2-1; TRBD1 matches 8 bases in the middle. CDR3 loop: CASSLVQGGPTAYNEQFF. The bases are TGTGCCAGCAGCTTGGTACAGGGGGGCCCTACGGCCTACAATGAGCAGTTCTTC.